Listed here are 30 T cell receptor beta chains from one sample, sequenced in a study of cytomegalovirus exposure and HLA in healthy donors. Use of 60 Vbeta and 13 Jbeta primers characterized the PCR. Clones were read by immunoSEQ multiplex PCR, and TCRdb kept only the in-frame ones, dropping some. Found here are 81,000 or so clones, about 69% of them singletons; the top ten hold around 4.3%. Sequencing was performed on PBMCs. The receptors were sampled from a man aged 60-69 years in good health and CMV-seronegative.

In this sample, this clone turned up a few times. The rearrangement uses TRBV30 and TRBJ2-2; 7 nucleotides align to TRBD2. J gave up 4 bases and V 3 bases, and 8 bases lay outside the gene matches. This CDR3 is 15 amino acids long. The V gene's germline CDR1 is GTSNPN and CDR2 SVGIG (reference sequence). The CDR3 DNA is TGTGCCTGGAGAAGTGATCCGGGAGGCACCGGGGAGCTGTTTTTT. Amino acid sequence: CAWRSDPGGTGELFF.

CDR3 DNA: TGTGCCAGCATCGGGGACAGGGGTTCCTACGAGCAGTACTTC. Its translation is CASIGDRGSYEQYF. This rearrangement joins TRBV6-1 to TRBJ2-7, with TRBD1 matching over 10 bases. Trimming removed 7 bases from V and 1 base from J; junction bases left unmatched: 4. This CDR3 is 14 amino acids long. Germline V CDR1 and CDR2: MNHNS, SASEGT.

The chain employs TRBV5-1 and TRBJ1-2, with 8 bases identical to TRBD1. The CDR3 consists of 16 residues. CDR1 is SGHRS, CDR2 YFSETQ, per germline. V lost 0 bases to trimming and J lost 7 bases; unmatched junction nucleotides: 11. The CDR3 loop reads CASSLVDGDRWLGYTF. The DNA of the CDR3 is TGCGCCAGCAGCTTGGTAGATGGGGACAGGTGGCTTGGCTACACCTTC. The full variable domain, its missing parts supplied by reference TRBV5-1 and TRBJ1-2, is KAGVTQTPRYLIKTRGQQVTLSCSPISGHRSVSWYQQTPGQGLQFLFEYFSETQRNKGNFPGRFSGRQFSNSRSEMNVSTLELGDSALYLCASSLVDGDRWLGYTFGSGTRLTVV.

This clone was seen more than once but under ten times. An end of the junction does not agree with germline; a read error may underlie this. The chain links TRBV7-9 to TRBJ1-1, with D possibly being TRBD1 (5 bases). CDR3 length equals 15 residues. The germline CDR1 and CDR2 sequences are SEHNR and FQNEAQ (reference sequence). The CDR3 DNA is TGCGCCAGCAGCCAAAACGACAGAAGGGACACTGAAGCTTTCTTT. Translation: CASSQNDRRDTEAFF.

This chain joins TRBV4-1 and TRBJ2-7; 9 bases agree with TRBD1. The germline gives CDR1 MGHRA, CDR2 YSYEKL. V lost 1 base to trimming and J lost 0 bases; unmatched junction nucleotides: 1. The CDR3 contains 15 residues. The CDR3 DNA follows: TGCGCCAGCAGCCAAGGGGACAGGGTCTCCTACGAGCAGTACTTC. This encodes CASSQGDRVSYEQYF.

This clone was picked up a small number of times. The CDR3: CASSWTSGGPSYNEQFF. The CDR3 nucleotides are TGTGCCAGCAGCTGGACTAGCGGGGGGCCCTCCTACAATGAGCAGTTCTTC. This chain joins TRBV7-9 and TRBJ2-1; TRBD2 agrees at 14 bases. Germline CDR1 and CDR2: SEHNR and FQNEAQ (reference sequence). V was pared by 4 bases and J by 0 bases, with 2 bases of the junction left unmatched. The CDR3 runs to 17 residues.

V gene TRBV18 combines with J gene TRBJ1-3; D gene ambiguous. V dropped 2 bases and J dropped 2 bases, with 7 bases sitting between them. Germline values: CDR1 KGHSH, CDR2 LQKENI. This CDR3 contains 14 residues. CDR3 region: CASSPANTGNTIYF. The CDR3 DNA sequence: TGTGCCAGCTCACCAGCCAACACTGGAAACACCATATATTTT. Full variable domain (outside the CDR3, taken from reference TRBV18 and TRBJ1-3): NAGVMQNPRHLVRRRGQEARLRCSPMKGHSHVYWYRQLPEEGLKFMVYLQKENIIDESGMPKERFSAEFPKEGPSILRIQQVVRGDSAAYFCASSPANTGNTIYFGEGSWLTVV.

This clone was seen just once. This chain joins TRBV19 and TRBJ1-5; maybe TRBD1 (6 bases). Trimming stripped 9 bases from V and 1 base from J, with 10 bases between. Per germline, CDR1 LNHDA and CDR2 SQIVND (reference sequence). The CDR3 has 13 amino acids. DNA of the CDR3: TGTGCCAGCACAGGGATAAGCAATCAGCCCCAGCATTTT. Its translation: CASTGISNQPQHF.

The chain employs TRBV19 and TRBJ2-5, with 8 bases fitting TRBD2. The CDR3 loop spans 12 amino acids. Losses at the gene ends were 8 bases for V and 6 bases for J; bases not matched to a gene: 5. Germline CDR1 LNHDA, CDR2 SQIVND (reference sequence). CDR3 in amino acids: CASRGGRQTQYF. The DNA of the CDR3 is TGTGCCAGTCGGGGGGGGAGACAGACCCAGTACTTC. The whole variable domain, remainder taken from reference TRBV19 and TRBJ2-5, is DGGITQSPKYLFRKEGQNVTLSCEQNLNHDAMYWYRQDPGQGLRLIYYSQIVNDFQKGDIAEGYSVSREKKESFPLTVTSAQKNPTAFYLCASRGGRQTQYFGPGTRLLVL.

V and J are TRBV5-6 and TRBJ2-3; the D gene is possibly TRBD2 (5 bases). V was shortened by 4 bases and J by 2 bases, with 14 bases between the two germline ends. Germline CDR1 SGHDT, CDR2 YYEEEE. CDR3 length equals 15 residues. CDR3 in amino acids: CASSLGVSFTDTQYF. DNA of the CDR3: TGTGCCAGCAGCCTCGGGGTCTCGTTCACAGATACGCAGTATTTT.

This chain links TRBV6-5 with TRBJ2-7; D remains unclear. The ends were cut back, 8 bases at V and 0 bases at J, with 11 bases in the middle. Germline V gene data show CDR1 as MNHEY and CDR2 as SVGAGI. The length of the CDR3 is 13 residues. CDR3 DNA sequence: TGTGCCAGCCTTTACAGCAGCTCCTACGAGCAGTACTTC. It encodes CASLYSSSYEQYF.

The chain combines TRBV7-3 with TRBJ1-1, with D maybe TRBD1 (5 bases). Germline values: CDR1 SGHTA, CDR2 FQGTGA. Trimming left V 5 bases short and J 6 bases short, with 13 bases between. CDR3 length: 13 residues. The CDR3 sequence is CASSTQGRAEAFF. CDR3 DNA: TGTGCCAGCAGCACCCAGGGTCGGGCTGAAGCTTTCTTT.

This clone has only a few counts. The rearrangement links TRBV10-3 to TRBJ1-5; 10 bases match TRBD1. CDR3 length: 14 amino acids. The V gene end was trimmed by 10 bases and the J gene end by 6 bases; junction bases not matched to a gene: 9. CDR1 is ENHRY, CDR2 SYGVKD, per germline. CDR3 protein: CASWGQGIGQPQHF. CDR3 nucleotides: TGTGCCAGCTGGGGACAGGGGATCGGTCAGCCCCAGCATTTT.

The J gene is TRBJ2-3, the V gene TRBV19, with D possibly being TRBD2 (6 bases). Germline lookup yields CDR1 LNHDA and CDR2 SQIVND (reference sequence). The V end lost 5 bases, the J end lost 2 bases, and 11 bases lay between the germline ends. The CDR3 runs 14 residues. CDR3 sequence: CASSGAGPTDTQYF. CDR3 DNA sequence: TGTGCCAGTAGTGGGGCGGGACCCACAGATACGCAGTATTTT.

Turning to this clone: One junction end does not reproduce the germline sequence, and a read error may be involved. Here the CDR3 DNA reads TGTGTTAGCAGCTCGGGACAGGGGGCCTCCTACGAGCAGTGCTTC. This gives the protein CVSSSGQGASYEQCF. This sequence joins TRBV7-7 and TRBJ2-7; 12 bases match TRBD1. CDR1 and CDR2 (germline): SSHAT, FNYEAQ (reference sequence). CDR3 length: 15 amino acids.

V gene TRBV14 combines with J gene TRBJ2-1; the match to TRBD2 covers 10 bases. Germline trimming cut 3 bases from V and 7 bases from J; bases unmatched to any gene: 3. The CDR3 has 14 amino acids. In germline, CDR1 is SGHDN, CDR2 FVKESK. In DNA form, the CDR3 reads TGTGCCAGCAGCCAGGGGACTAGCGATAATGAGCAGTTCTTC. The encoded protein is CASSQGTSDNEQFF.

The gene calls are TRBV11-1 and TRBJ2-3, with TRBD2 identical over 15 bases. The V segment lost 5 bases and the J segment 5 bases; nucleotides outside the gene matches: 8. The V gene's germline CDR1 is SGHAT and CDR2 FQDESV (reference sequence). The CDR3 spans 17 residues. The CDR3 loop reads CASSPGLAGGKGDTQYF. The CDR3 DNA sequence: TGTGCCAGCAGCCCGGGACTAGCGGGGGGTAAAGGAGATACGCAGTATTTT.

The rearrangement links TRBV27 to TRBJ1-1, with D uncertain. V was pared by 0 bases and J by 1 base, with 6 bases between. Germline assignment: CDR1 MNHEY and CDR2 SMNVEV (reference sequence). The CDR3 loop spans 14 amino acids. DNA of the CDR3: TGTGCCAGCAGTTTATCTGGGCCGAACACTGAAGCTTTCTTT. Protein product: CASSLSGPNTEAFF.

The chain recombines TRBV19 with TRBJ2-2; 8 bases are a match to TRBD1. V lost 5 bases to trimming and J lost 1 base; unmatched junction nucleotides: 3. The CDR3 covers 15 residues. Germline assignment: CDR1 LNHDA and CDR2 SQIVND (reference sequence). The CDR3 DNA sequence: TGTGCCAGTAGTTTTGGGACAGGGAACACCGGGGAGCTGTTTTTT. This gives the protein CASSFGTGNTGELFF.

The V call is TRBV5-1, the J call TRBJ1-1; weak D call: TRBD1 (5 bases). Germline lookup yields CDR1 SGHRS and CDR2 YFSETQ. Trimming cost V 2 bases and J 1 base, with 9 bases left between them. This CDR3 region has 14 residues. DNA for the CDR3: TGCGCCAGCAGCTTAGGACATCCGAACACTGAAGCTTTCTTT. Protein: CASSLGHPNTEAFF.

This clone was detected a few times. CDR3 bases: TGCGCCAGCAGCTCAATTAGCGGGGGCTCTCAAGAGACCCAGTACTTC. Amino acid sequence: CASSSISGGSQETQYF. V usage is TRBV5-1 and J usage is TRBJ2-5, with TRBD2 matching over 9 bases. The junction had 8 bases not matched to a gene; V was cut back by 3 bases and J by 2 bases. The V gene's germline CDR1 is SGHRS and CDR2 YFSETQ. The CDR3 is 16 residues long.

The J gene is TRBJ2-1, the V gene TRBV6-4, with D tentatively TRBD2 (6 bases). Looked up from germline, CDR1 is MRHNA and CDR2 is SNTAGT. Trimming left V 3 bases short and J 1 base short, with 10 bases between. The CDR3 totals 15 residues. The CDR3 is CASSEMAGSYNEQFF. The CDR3 bases are TGTGCCAGCAGTGAGATGGCGGGGTCCTACAATGAGCAGTTCTTC.

Only a few counts were recorded for this clone. The chain couples TRBV2 to TRBJ1-1; no clear D gene. The V gene's germline CDR1 is SNHLY and CDR2 FYNNEI. V was trimmed by 5 bases and J by 4 bases, leaving 11 bases between them. The CDR3 spans 13 residues. CDR3 residues: CASSRVRITEAFF. CDR3 nucleotides: TGTGCCAGCAGTCGAGTGCGGATCACTGAAGCTTTCTTT.

The J gene is TRBJ2-2, the V gene TRBV2, with D possibly matching TRBD1 (6 bases). Germline CDR1 SNHLY, CDR2 FYNNEI. The CDR3 runs 13 residues. V lost 6 bases to trimming and J lost 7 bases, with 12 bases between them. The CDR3 DNA sequence: TGTGCCAGCAGGCCTCAGGGGCACGGGGAGCTGTTTTTT. Translated: CASRPQGHGELFF.

As to this clone: The junction departs from germline at one end; a sequencing error may be responsible. The V and J genes are TRBV7-9 and TRBJ2-1, with D unclear. CDR1 is SEHNR, CDR2 FQNEAQ, per germline (reference sequence). The CDR3 totals 13 residues. CDR3 coding DNA: TGTTCCAGCAGCCCCAGCGCTAACCGGGAGCAGTTCTTC. Translation gives CSSSPSANREQFF. The complete variable domain, with remaining parts taken from reference TRBV7-9 and TRBJ2-1, reads DTGVSQNPRHKITKRGQNVTFRCDPISEHNRLYWYRQTLGQGPEFLTYFQNEAQLEKSRLLSDRFSAERPKGSFSTLEIQRTEQGDSAMYLCSSSPSANREQFFGPGTRLTVL.

This chain uses TRBV15 with TRBJ2-1; tentative D call: TRBD2 (6 bases). V was pared by 0 bases and J by 0 bases, with 21 bases between. Germline loops: CDR1 LNHNV, CDR2 YYDKDF (reference sequence). This CDR3 has 20 residues. The CDR3: CATSRDPGVPGQSSYNEQFF. CDR3 DNA: TGTGCCACCAGCAGAGATCCGGGAGTGCCGGGGCAGAGCTCCTACAATGAGCAGTTCTTC.

This clone was seen only once. The chain couples TRBV10-1 to TRBJ2-3; 12 nucleotides line up with TRBD2. Losses at the gene ends were 5 bases for V and 9 bases for J; bases not matched to a gene: 6. Germline CDR1 reads WNHNN; CDR2 reads SYGVQD (reference sequence). The CDR3 loop spans 14 amino acids. This chain's CDR3 is CASSPRTSGVTQYF. The CDR3 DNA reads as TGCGCCAGCAGTCCCAGGACTAGCGGGGTAACGCAGTATTTT.

V usage is TRBV5-1 and J usage is TRBJ2-5; 9 bases map to TRBD1. The trim removed 0 bases at V and 6 bases at J, leaving 6 bases unmatched. The CDR3 is 15 residues long. Germline V gives CDR1 SGHRS, CDR2 YFSETQ. The CDR3 loop is CASSLEGTGIKTQYF. CDR3 nucleotides: TGCGCCAGCAGCTTGGAAGGGACAGGGATAAAGACCCAGTACTTC.

V and J are TRBV19 and TRBJ2-1, with D uncertain. Germline V lookup: CDR1 LNHDA, CDR2 SQIVND (reference sequence). The CDR3 has 13 amino acids. The V and J ends lost 3 bases and 3 bases respectively, with 6 bases between them. The CDR3 spells CASSIPGYNEQFF. The CDR3 DNA reads as TGTGCCAGTAGTATCCCGGGCTACAATGAGCAGTTCTTC. The variable domain in full, completed from reference TRBV19 and TRBJ2-1, reads DGGITQSPKYLFRKEGQNVTLSCEQNLNHDAMYWYRQDPGQGLRLIYYSQIVNDFQKGDIAEGYSVSREKKESFPLTVTSAQKNPTAFYLCASSIPGYNEQFFGPGTRLTVL.

V usage is TRBV30 and J usage is TRBJ1-2; possibly TRBD1 for D (6 bases). Germline V gene sequence: CDR1 GTSNPN, CDR2 SVGIG (reference sequence). V lost 0 bases and J 0 bases, leaving 14 bases between the germline ends. The CDR3 has 16 amino acids. CDR3 coding DNA: TGTGCCTGGAGTGTAGGACAGCCGCATCCTAACTATGGCTACACCTTC. Protein product: CAWSVGQPHPNYGYTF.